The rows below give T cell receptor beta chains drawn from one sample of a study of Ad26.COV2.S vaccination and SARS-CoV-2 variants. TCRdb's copy holds only in-frame clones and misses some; the assay was immunoSEQ multiplex PCR. The data hold under 500,000 clones, with approximately 92% observed a single time. Sequencing used peripheral blood, obtained in a trial of Ad26.COV2.S vaccine versus placebo. The origin of the receptors is a person between 18 and 60 years old who received the Ad26.COV2.S COVID-19 vaccine or a placebo. The CDR3 runs from the conserved cysteine through the conserved F or W. The D gene is left open where the match is weak. Clone size, where shown, is once, few, many, or a class for clones that have expanded.

D gene: TRBD1
clone size: few
J gene: TRBJ2-7
V gene: TRBV28
CDR3 DNA: TGTGCCAGCACCCGACAGGGTGGTTACGAGCAGTACTTC
CDR3 protein: CASTRQGGYEQYF

D gene: .
clone size: .
J gene: TRBJ2-1
V gene: TRBV19
CDR3 DNA: TGTGCCAGTAGTATACGGGGGGCTTCTTCCTTCTACAATGAGCAGTTCTTC
CDR3 protein: CASSIRGASSFYNEQFF

D gene: .
clone size: .
J gene: TRBJ1-5
V gene: TRBV6-5
CDR3 DNA: TGTGCCAGCAGGTCAGGTGGGAGCAATCAGCCCCAGCATTTT
CDR3 protein: CASRSGGSNQPQHF

D gene: .
clone size: .
J gene: TRBJ1-1
V gene: TRBV5-5
CDR3 DNA: TGTGCCAGCAGCTTTCTCCCGGGGAACACTGAAGCTTTCTTT
CDR3 protein: CASSFLPGNTEAFF

D gene: TRBD1
clone size: once
J gene: TRBJ2-7
V gene: TRBV7-9
CDR3 DNA: TGTGCCAGCAGCCACCTAAGCCAGGGGGATACCTACGAGCAGTACTTC
CDR3 protein: CASSHLSQGDTYEQYF

D gene: .
clone size: .
J gene: TRBJ1-2
V gene: TRBV7-9
CDR3 DNA: TGTGCCAGCAGCTTAGTGGGCGAAGCTAACTATGGCTACACCTTC
CDR3 protein: CASSLVGEANYGYTF

D gene: .
clone size: .
J gene: TRBJ2-5
V gene: TRBV5-6
CDR3 DNA: TGTGCCAGCAGCTTGGAGACGCGCCAAGAGACCCAGTACTTC
CDR3 protein: CASSLETRQETQYF

D gene: TRBD1
clone size: .
J gene: TRBJ2-7
V gene: TRBV4-3
CDR3 DNA: TGCGCCAGCAGCCAAGTTCGACAGGGTACCTACGAGCAGTACTTC
CDR3 protein: CASSQVRQGTYEQYF

D gene: TRBD2
clone size: .
J gene: TRBJ2-2
V gene: TRBV7-9
CDR3 DNA: TGTGCCAGCAGCCCCCGGGGAGGGCCCACCGGGGAGCTGTTTTTT
CDR3 protein: CASSPRGGPTGELFF

D gene: .
clone size: .
J gene: TRBJ2-5
V gene: TRBV28
CDR3 DNA: TGTGCCAGCAGTTTCGGACATGTGGAGACCCAGTACTTC
CDR3 protein: CASSFGHVETQYF

D gene: .
clone size: .
J gene: TRBJ1-1
V gene: TRBV6-5
CDR3 DNA: TGTGCCAGCAGCCGGCATGGCACTGAAGCTTTCTTT
CDR3 protein: CASSRHGTEAFF

D gene: TRBD1
clone size: .
J gene: TRBJ1-1
V gene: TRBV11-2
CDR3 DNA: TGTGCCAGCAGCTTAGAGGGACAGGGGGCGGGGGACACTGAAGCTTTCTTT
CDR3 protein: CASSLEGQGAGDTEAFF

D gene: TRBD2
clone size: .
J gene: TRBJ2-1
V gene: TRBV5-1
CDR3 DNA: TGCGCCAGCAGCTGGGGACTAGCGGGGGACTACAATGAGCAGTTCTTC
CDR3 protein: CASSWGLAGDYNEQFF

D gene: .
clone size: .
J gene: TRBJ1-1
V gene: TRBV18
CDR3 DNA: TGTGCCAGCTCACTAACCGGAAAAATAAACACTGAAGCTTTCTTT
CDR3 protein: CASSLTGKINTEAFF

D gene: .
clone size: .
J gene: TRBJ2-2
V gene: TRBV4-1
CDR3 DNA: TGCGCCAGCAGCCCGAAAGTACCTACACGGGAGAACACCGGGGAGCTGTTTTTT
CDR3 protein: CASSPKVPTRENTGELFF

D gene: TRBD2
clone size: .
J gene: TRBJ2-7
V gene: TRBV28
CDR3 DNA: TGTGCCACCGAGCTGGGGGGGGGTAGCTACGAGCAGTACTTC
CDR3 protein: CATELGGGSYEQYF

D gene: TRBD2
clone size: .
J gene: TRBJ2-5
V gene: TRBV5-4
CDR3 DNA: TGTGCCAGCAGCTTGTTAGCGGGGGGGAAGGAGACCCAGTACTTC
CDR3 protein: CASSLLAGGKETQYF

D gene: TRBD2
clone size: once
J gene: TRBJ2-7
V gene: TRBV4-3
CDR3 DNA: TGCGCCAGCAAAACCGGGACTAGTTCTAACGAGCAGTACTTC
CDR3 protein: CASKTGTSSNEQYF

D gene: TRBD2
clone size: .
J gene: TRBJ2-7
V gene: TRBV7-2
CDR3 DNA: TGTGCCAGCAGCCCCTCCGGGGGGGCAGGAAGATCCTACGAGCAGTACTTC
CDR3 protein: CASSPSGGAGRSYEQYF

D gene: TRBD2
clone size: .
J gene: TRBJ2-5
V gene: TRBV5-8
CDR3 DNA: TGTGCCAGCAGCCCCTATAGCGGGGGGCTAGGAGAGACCCAGTACTTC
CDR3 protein: CASSPYSGGLGETQYF

D gene: .
clone size: .
J gene: TRBJ2-1
V gene: TRBV29-1
CDR3 DNA: TGCAGCGTTGAAGATGCCCTATATGGAGTTGGGAATGAGCAGTTCTTC
CDR3 protein: CSVEDALYGVGNEQFF

D gene: .
clone size: .
J gene: TRBJ2-5
V gene: TRBV4-1
CDR3 DNA: TGCGCCAGCAGCCAAGGTTTAGTGTCCCCTCAAGGGACCCAGTACTTC
CDR3 protein: CASSQGLVSPQGTQYF

D gene: .
clone size: .
J gene: TRBJ1-1
V gene: TRBV4-3
CDR3 DNA: TGCGCCAGCAGCCAAGAGCGGGGCGAGTACACTGAAGCTTTCTTT
CDR3 protein: CASSQERGEYTEAFF